This TCR beta chain was observed in a study of cytotoxic CD8 clonotypes in ibrutinib-treated CLL. Assay used: immunoSEQ multiplex PCR; TCRdb lists only in-frame clones, some missing. The sample shows fewer than 150,000 clones, under 90% of them seen only once. The CDR3 loop spans 13 amino acids. V was clipped by 7 bases and J by 0 bases, with 12 bases between them. Germline V gene data show CDR1 as SQVTM and CDR2 as ANQGSEA. J is TRBJ2-5 and V is TRBV29-1, with a tentative D call TRBD2 (5 bases). The sequence came from a human donor with chronic lymphocytic leukemia. This specimen was PBMCs, taken after 24 months of ibrutinib treatment. The CDR3 nucleotides are TGCAGCGCCCCCCGAGGGAACCAAGAGACCCAGTACTTC. Translating it yields CSAPRGNQETQYF.